This T cell receptor (beta chain) was sequenced for a study of vaccination effects on CD4 cells after COVID-19 (dated 2022 in TCRdb). With regard to the full study: In the ViraFEST assay, PBMC were stimulated with viral peptide pools, and antigen-specific CD4+ T cell clonotypes were then identified by expansion using TCR sequencing. Participants received two doses of either the BNT162b2 or the mRNA-1273 mRNA SARS-CoV-2 vaccine. A few million PBMC per well were cultured with about 9.6 ug/ml peptides in IMDM containing roughly 5% human AB serum, about 9.6 IU/ml IL-2 and gentamicin. The study compared SARS-CoV-2 spike-specific CD4+ TCR repertoires before and after mRNA vaccination in COVID-19 convalescent patients and infection-naive vaccine recipients. The full study included some 10 COVID-19 convalescent patients and several SARS-CoV-2-naive healthy vaccine recipients. Cultures from other donors in the study were sequenced using the Oncomine TCR Beta short-read assay on an Illumina iSeq 100.

Preparation of the library involved the immunoSEQ multiplex PCR assay. DNA from the cultured, isolated CD4+ T cells was subjected to TCR beta CDR3 sequencing. The authors' pipeline ran thus. Non-productive TCR sequences were discarded, and reads were trimmed to the CDR3 region, with only CDR3s of 7 or more amino acids retained. Antigen-specific clonotypes were identified using the MANAFEST web app by comparison of expansion in peptide wells against reference cultures. To count as positive, a clone had to show expansion at FDR<0.05 compared with the reference and with all other wells, an odds ratio above 5, and a frequency above 0.1% in two replicate wells. A clonotype was defined as cross-reactive if the clonotype was significantly expanded both in SARS-CoV-2 spike wells and in at least one common cold coronavirus spike condition. CDR3 similarity was assessed by Levenshtein distance with the stringdist R package, and unrooted trees were built with ape in R 3.6.1. TCRdb obtained this table from immuneACCESS and retained in-frame rearrangements with V and J assigned. These tables miss some clones; where compared with another copy, unresolved V genes account for less than half of the shortfall, and the remainder is unexplained. V, J and clone size are taken as reported in that table, and D and trimming were inferred from the DNA itself. This sample gives tens of thousands of clones in total; about 70% of them show up just once. Of the sample, more than 3.5% falls within the top ten clones.

The investigation overall reported the following: Both infection-induced and vaccine-induced clones contracted markedly at late post-vaccination timepoints, which is consistent with waning T cell responses. Only a small number of convalescent patients were included, and no early post-infection timepoints were available, which limited the study. In healthy vaccine recipients, vaccine-induced clones were almost all SARS-CoV-2 mono-reactive, with only 1 of 255 cross-reactive with common cold coronaviruses.

The germline V gene specifies SGHRS as CDR1 and YFSETQ as CDR2. The CDR3, from cysteine to phenylalanine, totals 15 residues. The entry retains the CDR3 DNA only, 45 bases that are in frame from base 1. The trim is 5 bases for V and 1 base for J, with a gap of 12 bases between the germline ends. After more than nine days of culture, CD4+ T cells were isolated with the EasySep CD4+ T cell isolation kit. Healthy vaccine recipients had no prior SARS-CoV-2 infection, confirmed by negative nucleocapsid antibodies before and after vaccination. On days 3 and 7, half of the culture medium was replaced with fresh IL-2-containing medium. Unless noted otherwise, every peptide stimulation condition was grown in triplicate wells. PBMC were separated from whole blood using Ficoll-Paque Plus gradient centrifugation and were then either cryopreserved at -140C or used fresh. The QIAamp micro DNA kit was used to extract genomic DNA from the cultured CD4+ T cells.

Points on this clone: Its antigen is currently not known. No qualities accompany the bases; no much larger clone lies one base away.

The sequence was obtained from a human donor who received a COVID-19 vaccine. The receptor chain draws on TRBV5-1 and TRBJ2-2; TRBD2 is a weak D gene call, 6 bases matching. The sample here was CD4+ T cells from PBMCs cultured without peptide, taken before COVID-19 vaccination. In nucleotides, the sequence is TGCGCCAGCAGGCGGGACGGCTGGAACACCGGGGAGCTGTTTTTT. Its amino acids are CASRRDGWNTGELFF.